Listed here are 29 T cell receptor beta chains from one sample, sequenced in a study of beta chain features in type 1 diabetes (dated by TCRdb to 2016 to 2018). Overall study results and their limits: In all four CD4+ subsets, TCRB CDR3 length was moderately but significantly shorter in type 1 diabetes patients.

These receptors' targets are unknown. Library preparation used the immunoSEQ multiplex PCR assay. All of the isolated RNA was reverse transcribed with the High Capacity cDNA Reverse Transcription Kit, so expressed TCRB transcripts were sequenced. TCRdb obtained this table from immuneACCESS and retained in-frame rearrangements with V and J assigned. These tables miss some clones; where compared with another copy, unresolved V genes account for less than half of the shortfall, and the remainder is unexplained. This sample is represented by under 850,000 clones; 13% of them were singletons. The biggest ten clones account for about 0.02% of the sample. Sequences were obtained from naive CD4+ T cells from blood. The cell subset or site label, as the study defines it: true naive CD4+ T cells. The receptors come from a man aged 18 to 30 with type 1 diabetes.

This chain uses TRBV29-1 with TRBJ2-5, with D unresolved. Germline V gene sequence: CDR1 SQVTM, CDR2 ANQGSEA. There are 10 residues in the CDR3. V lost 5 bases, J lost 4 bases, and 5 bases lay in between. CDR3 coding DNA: TGCAGCGTTAGCGTAGAGACCCAGTACTTC. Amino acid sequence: CSVSVETQYF.

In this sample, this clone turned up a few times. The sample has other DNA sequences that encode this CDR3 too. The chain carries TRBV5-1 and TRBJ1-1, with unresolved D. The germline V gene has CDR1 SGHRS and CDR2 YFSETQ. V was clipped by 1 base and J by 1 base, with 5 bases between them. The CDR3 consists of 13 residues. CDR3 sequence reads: CASSLSANTEAFF. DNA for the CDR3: TGCGCCAGCAGCTTGTCGGCGAACACTGAAGCTTTCTTT.

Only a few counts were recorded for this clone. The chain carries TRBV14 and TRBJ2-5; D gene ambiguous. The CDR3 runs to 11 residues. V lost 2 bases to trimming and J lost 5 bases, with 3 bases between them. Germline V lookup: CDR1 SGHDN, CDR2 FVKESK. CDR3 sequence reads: CASSQWETQYF. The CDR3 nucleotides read TGTGCCAGCAGCCAATGGGAGACCCAGTACTTC.

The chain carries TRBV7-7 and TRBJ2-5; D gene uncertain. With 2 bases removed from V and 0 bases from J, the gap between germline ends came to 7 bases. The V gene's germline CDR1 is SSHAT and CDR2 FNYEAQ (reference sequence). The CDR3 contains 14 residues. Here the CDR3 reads CASSLREYQETQYF. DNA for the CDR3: TGTGCCAGCAGCTTAAGAGAATACCAAGAGACCCAGTACTTC.

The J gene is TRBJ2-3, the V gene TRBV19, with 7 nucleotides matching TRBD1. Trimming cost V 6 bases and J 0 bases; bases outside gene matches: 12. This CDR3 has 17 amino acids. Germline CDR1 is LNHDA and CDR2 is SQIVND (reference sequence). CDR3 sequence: CASSRRTGSLSTDTQYF. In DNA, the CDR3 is TGTGCCAGTAGCAGACGGACAGGATCCCTAAGCACAGATACGCAGTATTTT.

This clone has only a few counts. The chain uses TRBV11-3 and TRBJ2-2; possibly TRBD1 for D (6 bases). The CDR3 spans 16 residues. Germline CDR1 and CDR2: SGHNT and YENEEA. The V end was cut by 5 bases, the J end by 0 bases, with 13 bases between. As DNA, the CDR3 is TGTGCCAGCAGCCCCGGGACACCTGCGAACACCGGGGAGCTGTTTTTT. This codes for CASSPGTPANTGELFF.

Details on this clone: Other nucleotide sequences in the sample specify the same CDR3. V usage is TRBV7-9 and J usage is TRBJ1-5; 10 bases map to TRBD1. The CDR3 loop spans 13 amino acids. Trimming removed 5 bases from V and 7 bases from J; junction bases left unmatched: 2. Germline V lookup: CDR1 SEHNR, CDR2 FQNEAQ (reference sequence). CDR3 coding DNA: TGTGCCAGCAGCCCGACAGGGGGCCAGCCCCAGCATTTT. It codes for CASSPTGGQPQHF.

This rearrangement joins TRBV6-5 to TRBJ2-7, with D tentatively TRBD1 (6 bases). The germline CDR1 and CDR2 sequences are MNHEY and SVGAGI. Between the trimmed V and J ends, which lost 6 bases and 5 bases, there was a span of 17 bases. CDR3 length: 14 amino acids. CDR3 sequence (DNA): TGTGCCAGCAGGATCGGGACACCCTTCCACGAGCAGTACTTC. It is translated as CASRIGTPFHEQYF.

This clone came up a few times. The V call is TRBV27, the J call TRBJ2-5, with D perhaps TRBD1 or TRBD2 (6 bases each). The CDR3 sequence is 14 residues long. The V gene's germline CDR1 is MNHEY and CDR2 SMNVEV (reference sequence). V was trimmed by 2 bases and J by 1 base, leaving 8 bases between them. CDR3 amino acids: CASSLRGAQETQYF. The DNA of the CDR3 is TGTGCCAGCAGTTTAAGGGGGGCCCAAGAGACCCAGTACTTC.

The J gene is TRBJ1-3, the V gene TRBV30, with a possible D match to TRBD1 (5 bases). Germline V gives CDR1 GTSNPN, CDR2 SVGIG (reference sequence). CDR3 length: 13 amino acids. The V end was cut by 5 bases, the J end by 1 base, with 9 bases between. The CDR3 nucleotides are TGTGCCTGGGATCAGGGATCTGGAAACACCATATATTTT. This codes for CAWDQGSGNTIYF.

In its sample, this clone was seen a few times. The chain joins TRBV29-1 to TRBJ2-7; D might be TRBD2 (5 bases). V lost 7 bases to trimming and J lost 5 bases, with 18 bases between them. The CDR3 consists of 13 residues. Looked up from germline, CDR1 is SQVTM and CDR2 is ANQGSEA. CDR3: CSARDLGEDEQYF. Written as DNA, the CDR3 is TGCAGCGCCCGGGATCTGGGCGAGGACGAGCAGTACTTC.

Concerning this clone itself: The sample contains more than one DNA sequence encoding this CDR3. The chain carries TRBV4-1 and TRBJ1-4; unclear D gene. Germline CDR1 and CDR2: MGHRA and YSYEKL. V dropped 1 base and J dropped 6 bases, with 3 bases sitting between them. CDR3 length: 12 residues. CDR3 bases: TGCGCCAGCAGCCAAGTTCATGAAAAACTGTTTTTT. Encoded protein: CASSQVHEKLFF.

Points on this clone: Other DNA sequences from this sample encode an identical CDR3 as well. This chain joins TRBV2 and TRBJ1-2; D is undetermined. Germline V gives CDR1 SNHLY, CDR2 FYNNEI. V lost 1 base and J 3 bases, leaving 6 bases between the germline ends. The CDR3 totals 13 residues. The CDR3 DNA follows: TGTGCCAGCAGTGAAGGCGGCTACTATGGCTACACCTTC. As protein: CASSEGGYYGYTF.

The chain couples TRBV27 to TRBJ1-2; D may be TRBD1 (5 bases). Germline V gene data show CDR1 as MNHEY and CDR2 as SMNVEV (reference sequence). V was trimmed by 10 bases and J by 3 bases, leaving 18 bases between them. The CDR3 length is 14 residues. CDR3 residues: CATRLGGTDYGYTF. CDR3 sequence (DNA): TGTGCCACCCGATTGGGGGGGACGGACTATGGCTACACCTTC.

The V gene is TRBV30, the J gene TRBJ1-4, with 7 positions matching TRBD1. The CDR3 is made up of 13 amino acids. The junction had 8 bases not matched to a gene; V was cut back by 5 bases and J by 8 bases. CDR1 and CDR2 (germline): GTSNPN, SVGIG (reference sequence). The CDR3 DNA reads TGTGCCTGGTCATACGGGACAGACGAAAAACTGTTTTTT. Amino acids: CAWSYGTDEKLFF.

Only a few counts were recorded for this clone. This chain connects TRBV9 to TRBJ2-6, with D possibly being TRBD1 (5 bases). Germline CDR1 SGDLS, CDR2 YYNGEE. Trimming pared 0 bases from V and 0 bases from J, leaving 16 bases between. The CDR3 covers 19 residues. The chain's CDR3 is CASSVAIQTAYSGANVLTF. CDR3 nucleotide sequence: TGTGCCAGCAGCGTAGCTATTCAGACAGCGTACTCTGGGGCCAACGTCCTGACTTTC.

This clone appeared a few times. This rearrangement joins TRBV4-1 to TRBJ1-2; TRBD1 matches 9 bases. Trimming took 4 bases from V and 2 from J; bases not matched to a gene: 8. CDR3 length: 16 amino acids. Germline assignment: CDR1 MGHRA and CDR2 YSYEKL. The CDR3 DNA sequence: TGCGCCAGCAGCCGAGGTCCCGGGACAGGGAACTATGGCTACACCTTC. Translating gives CASSRGPGTGNYGYTF.

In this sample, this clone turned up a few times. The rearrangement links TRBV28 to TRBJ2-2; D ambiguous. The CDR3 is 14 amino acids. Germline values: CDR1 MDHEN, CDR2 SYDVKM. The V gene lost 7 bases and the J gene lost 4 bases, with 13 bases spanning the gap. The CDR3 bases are TGTGCCAGCACCTCAGGTCAGCGCACCGGGGAGCTGTTTTTT. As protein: CASTSGQRTGELFF.

Here the CDR3 DNA reads TGCGCCAGCAGCCAAGCTCCGGGTGGGGAGCTGTTTTTT. Protein sequence: CASSQAPGGELFF. The rearrangement joins TRBV4-1 to TRBJ2-2; D is undetermined. The CDR3 spans 13 residues. The V and J ends lost 1 base and 8 bases respectively, with 8 bases between them. Per the germline V gene, CDR1 is MGHRA and CDR2 is YSYEKL.

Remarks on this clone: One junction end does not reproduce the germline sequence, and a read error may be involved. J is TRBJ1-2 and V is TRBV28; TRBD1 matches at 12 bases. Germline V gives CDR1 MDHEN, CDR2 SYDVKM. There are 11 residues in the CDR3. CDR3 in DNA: TGTGCCAGCAGGCTGGGACAGGGGGCTTACTTC. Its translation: CASRLGQGAYF.

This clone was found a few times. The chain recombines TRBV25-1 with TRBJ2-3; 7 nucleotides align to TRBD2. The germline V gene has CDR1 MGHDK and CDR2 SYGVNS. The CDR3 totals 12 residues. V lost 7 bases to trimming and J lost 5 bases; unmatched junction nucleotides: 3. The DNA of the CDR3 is TGTGCCAGCAACTCGGGAGGAGATACGCAGTATTTT. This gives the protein CASNSGGDTQYF. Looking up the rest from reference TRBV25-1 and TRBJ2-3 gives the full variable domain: EADIYQTPRYLVIGTGKKITLECSQTMGHDKMYWYQQDPGMELHLIHYSYGVNSTEKGDLSSESTVSRIRTEHFPLTLESARPSHTSQYLCASNSGGDTQYFGPGTRLTVL.

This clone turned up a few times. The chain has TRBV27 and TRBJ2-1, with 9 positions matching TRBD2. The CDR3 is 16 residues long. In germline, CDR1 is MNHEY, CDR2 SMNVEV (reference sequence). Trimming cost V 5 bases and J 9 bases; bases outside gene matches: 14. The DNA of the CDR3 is TGTGCCAGCAGTAACCCTACGGCGGGGGGGCCCAGTGAGCAGTTCTTC. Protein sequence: CASSNPTAGGPSEQFF.

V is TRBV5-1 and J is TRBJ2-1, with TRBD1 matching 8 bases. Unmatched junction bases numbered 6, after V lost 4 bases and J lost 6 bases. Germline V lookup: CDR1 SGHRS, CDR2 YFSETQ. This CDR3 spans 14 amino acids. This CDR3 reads CASSAGTGANEQFF. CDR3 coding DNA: TGCGCCAGCAGCGCCGGGACAGGCGCCAATGAGCAGTTCTTC.

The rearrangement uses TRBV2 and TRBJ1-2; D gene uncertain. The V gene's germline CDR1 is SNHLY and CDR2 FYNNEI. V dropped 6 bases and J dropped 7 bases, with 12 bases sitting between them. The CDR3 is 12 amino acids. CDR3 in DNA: TGTGCCAGCAGGTTGACTGAAGGTGGCTACACCTTC. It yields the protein CASRLTEGGYTF. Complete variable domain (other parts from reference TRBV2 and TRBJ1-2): EPEVTQTPSHQVTQMGQEVILRCVPISNHLYFYWYRQILGQKVEFLVSFYNNEISEKSEIFDDQFSVERPDGSNFTLKIRSTKLEDSAMYFCASRLTEGGYTFGSGTRLTVV.

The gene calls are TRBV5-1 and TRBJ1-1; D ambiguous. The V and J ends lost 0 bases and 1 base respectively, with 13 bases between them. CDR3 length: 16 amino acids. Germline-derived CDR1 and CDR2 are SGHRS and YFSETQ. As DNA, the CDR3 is TGCGCCAGCAGCTTGGCACTCCAGGTGGGGAACACTGAAGCTTTCTTT. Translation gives CASSLALQVGNTEAFF.

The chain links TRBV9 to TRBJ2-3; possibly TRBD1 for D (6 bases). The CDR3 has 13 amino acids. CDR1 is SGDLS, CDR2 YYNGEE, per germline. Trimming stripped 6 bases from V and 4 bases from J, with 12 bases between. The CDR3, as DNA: TGTGCCAGCACGGGACATGTGGCAGATACGCAGTATTTT. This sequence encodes CASTGHVADTQYF.

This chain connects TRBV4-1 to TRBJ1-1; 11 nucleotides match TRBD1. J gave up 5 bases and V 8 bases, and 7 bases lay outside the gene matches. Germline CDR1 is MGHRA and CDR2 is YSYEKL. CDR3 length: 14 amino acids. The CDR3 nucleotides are TGCGCCAGCGGGAGGACAGGGGGCGGTACTGAAGCTTTCTTT. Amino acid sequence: CASGRTGGGTEAFF.

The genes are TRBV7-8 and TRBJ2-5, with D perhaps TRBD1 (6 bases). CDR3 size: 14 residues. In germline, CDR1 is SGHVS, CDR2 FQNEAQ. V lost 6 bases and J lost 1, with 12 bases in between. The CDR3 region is CASRSGTPQETQYF. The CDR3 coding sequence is TGTGCCAGCAGGTCCGGGACACCCCAAGAGACCCAGTACTTC.

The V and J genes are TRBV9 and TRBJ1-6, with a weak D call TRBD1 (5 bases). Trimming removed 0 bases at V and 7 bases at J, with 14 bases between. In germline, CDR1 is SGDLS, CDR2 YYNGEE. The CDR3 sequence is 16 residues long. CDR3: CASSVDAGLLNSPLHF. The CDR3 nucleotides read TGTGCCAGCAGCGTAGATGCGGGACTCCTGAATTCACCCCTCCACTTT.